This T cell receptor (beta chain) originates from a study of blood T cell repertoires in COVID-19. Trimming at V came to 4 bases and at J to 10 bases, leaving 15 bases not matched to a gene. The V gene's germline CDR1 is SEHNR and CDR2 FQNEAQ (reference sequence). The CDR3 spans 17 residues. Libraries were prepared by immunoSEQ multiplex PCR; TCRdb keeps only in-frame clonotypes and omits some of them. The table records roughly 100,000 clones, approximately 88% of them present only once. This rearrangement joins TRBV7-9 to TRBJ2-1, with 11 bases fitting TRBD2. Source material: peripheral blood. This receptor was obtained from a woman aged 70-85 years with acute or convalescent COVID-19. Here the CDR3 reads CASSWEGGGLAGLEQFF. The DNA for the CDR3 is TGTGCCAGCAGCTGGGAGGGAGGCGGACTAGCGGGTCTAGAGCAGTTCTTC. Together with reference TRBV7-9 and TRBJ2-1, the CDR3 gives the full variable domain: DTGVSQNPRHKITKRGQNVTFRCDPISEHNRLYWYRQTLGQGPEFLTYFQNEAQLEKSRLLSDRFSAERPKGSFSTLEIQRTEQGDSAMYLCASSWEGGGLAGLEQFFGPGTRLTVL.